This is a list of T cell receptor beta chains from one sample in a study of read filtering for tumor transcriptome and immune sequencing. TCRdb re-derived calls from the reads in MiXCR, one entry per CDR3 protein. This table holds over 45,000 distinct CDR3 sequences, 20% to 25% found once. The sample consisted of a population of CD138-negative cells sorted from bone marrow. These receptors came from a donor aged 40 or older with multiple myeloma. CDR3s include the opening cysteine and the closing phenylalanine or tryptophan. Fields, in order: CDR3 protein, CDR3 DNA, V gene, J gene, clone size, D gene. A D gene is named only where the DNA matches it firmly. Size tells how often a clone was seen (once, few, many) or the class of an expanded clone, and some rows leave it out.

CDR3 protein: CASSLFTGQNTEAFF; CDR3 DNA: TGTGCCAGCAGCTTATTTACAGGGCAAAACACTGAAGCTTTCTTT; V gene: TRBV7-2; J gene: TRBJ1-1; clone size: -; D gene: -
CDR3 protein: CASGLGSSYDERFF; CDR3 DNA: TGTGCTAGTGGTCTGGGGAGCTCCTACGATGAGCGGTTCTTC; V gene: TRBV12-5; J gene: TRBJ2-1; clone size: -; D gene: -
CDR3 protein: CASSRRDTSYEQYF; CDR3 DNA: TGTGCCAGCAGCCGACGGGACACCTCCTACGAGCAGTACTTC; V gene: TRBV3-1; J gene: TRBJ2-7; clone size: many; D gene: -
CDR3 protein: CASSTRKRGNQPQHF; CDR3 DNA: TGTGCCAGCAGCACACGGAAGAGGGGCAATCAGCCCCAGCATTTT; V gene: TRBV12-3/TRBV12-4; J gene: TRBJ1-5; clone size: -; D gene: -
CDR3 protein: CAISEGTDTEAFF; CDR3 DNA: TGTGCCATCAGTGAGGGGACTGACACTGAAGCTTTCTTT; V gene: TRBV10-3; J gene: TRBJ1-1; clone size: many; D gene: -
CDR3 protein: CSAGGKGLQPQHF; CDR3 DNA: TGCAGTGCCGGGGGAAAGGGGTTGCAGCCCCAGCATTTT; V gene: TRBV20-1; J gene: TRBJ1-5; clone size: many; D gene: -
CDR3 protein: CATSRSRGGTEAFF; CDR3 DNA: TGTGCCACCAGCAGGTCTAGGGGGGGCACTGAAGCTTTCTTT; V gene: TRBV15; J gene: TRBJ1-1; clone size: many; D gene: -
CDR3 protein: CASSFGQGYTEAFF; CDR3 DNA: TGTGCCAGCAGCTTCGGGCAGGGGTACACTGAAGCTTTCTTT; V gene: TRBV11-2; J gene: TRBJ1-1; clone size: many; D gene: -
CDR3 protein: CASRLRGYQPQHF; CDR3 DNA: TGTGCCAGCAGATTGAGGGGATATCAGCCCCAGCATTTT; V gene: TRBV28; J gene: TRBJ1-5; clone size: -; D gene: -
CDR3 protein: CASSLVTINTEAFF; CDR3 DNA: TGTGCCAGCAGCCTAGTTACGATAAACACTGAAGCTTTCTTT; V gene: TRBV4-2; J gene: TRBJ1-1; clone size: -; D gene: -
CDR3 protein: CASSPQDRAGELFF; CDR3 DNA: TGCGCCAGCAGTCCACAGGATCGGGCCGGGGAGCTGTTTTTT; V gene: TRBV4-1; J gene: TRBJ2-2; clone size: many; D gene: -
CDR3 protein: CATTGATHMRDTQYF; CDR3 DNA: TGTGCCACCACAGGGGCCACACACATGAGGGATACGCAGTATTTT; V gene: TRBV28; J gene: TRBJ2-3; clone size: many; D gene: TRBD1
CDR3 protein: CASSMWDEKGEQYF; CDR3 DNA: TGTGCCAGTAGTATGTGGGACGAGAAAGGGGAGCAGTACTTC; V gene: TRBV19; J gene: TRBJ2-7; clone size: many; D gene: -
CDR3 protein: CAISGLDRSAEAFF; CDR3 DNA: TGTGCCATCAGTGGGCTGGACCGTAGCGCTGAAGCTTTCTTT; V gene: TRBV10-3; J gene: TRBJ1-1; clone size: many; D gene: -
CDR3 protein: CAWSMGTGERTDTQYF; CDR3 DNA: TGTGCCTGGAGTATGGGGACGGGAGAAAGGACAGATACGCAGTATTTT; V gene: TRBV30; J gene: TRBJ2-3; clone size: -; D gene: -
CDR3 protein: CASSPRGGRETQYF; CDR3 DNA: TGTGCCAGCAGCCCCCGGGGGGGTCGGGAGACCCAGTACTTC; V gene: TRBV11-2; J gene: TRBJ2-5; clone size: -; D gene: TRBD2
CDR3 protein: CASSRLKVGLGNEQFF; CDR3 DNA: TGTGCCAGCTCACGACTTAAGGTCGGGTTAGGCAATGAGCAGTTCTTC; V gene: TRBV18; J gene: TRBJ2-1; clone size: many; D gene: -
CDR3 protein: CASSAAETQYF; CDR3 DNA: TGTGCCAGCAGCGCCGCAGAGACCCAGTACTTC; V gene: TRBV7-9; J gene: TRBJ2-5; clone size: few; D gene: -
CDR3 protein: CSVGQGTYHSPLHF; CDR3 DNA: TGCAGTGTCGGACAGGGCACATATCATTCACCCCTCCACTTT; V gene: TRBV20-1; J gene: TRBJ1-6; clone size: many; D gene: TRBD1
CDR3 protein: CASSARSANTQYF; CDR3 DNA: TGTGCCAGTAGTGCAAGGTCTGCGAATACCCAGTACTTC; V gene: TRBV19; J gene: TRBJ2-5; clone size: many; D gene: -
CDR3 protein: CASSLARGRGTNEKLFF; CDR3 DNA: TGTGCCAGCAGCTTAGCGCGGGGGCGAGGGACTAATGAAAAACTGTTTTTT; V gene: TRBV11-2; J gene: TRBJ1-4; clone size: many; D gene: -
CDR3 protein: CSARRRNNEQFF; CDR3 DNA: TGCAGTGCTAGGAGGAGAAACAATGAGCAGTTCTTC; V gene: TRBV20-1; J gene: TRBJ2-1; clone size: many; D gene: -
CDR3 protein: CSARDTPYEQYF; CDR3 DNA: TGCAGTGCACGGGACACTCCCTACGAGCAGTACTTC; V gene: TRBV20-1; J gene: TRBJ2-7; clone size: few; D gene: -
CDR3 protein: CSVVSADTDTQYF; CDR3 DNA: TGCAGCGTTGTGTCCGCAGATACAGATACGCAGTATTTT; V gene: TRBV29-1; J gene: TRBJ2-3; clone size: -; D gene: -
CDR3 protein: CASSVSQGARETQYF; CDR3 DNA: TGTGCCAGCAGCGTATCACAGGGGGCCCGGGAGACCCAGTACTTC; V gene: TRBV11-2; J gene: TRBJ2-5; clone size: many; D gene: TRBD1
CDR3 protein: CASSEGLAEMNTGELFF; CDR3 DNA: TGCGCCAGCAGCGAGGGACTAGCGGAGATGAACACCGGGGAGCTGTTTTTT; V gene: TRBV5-1; J gene: TRBJ2-2; clone size: many; D gene: TRBD2
CDR3 protein: CASSPVGGGQPQHF; CDR3 DNA: TGTGCCAGCAGCCCTGTCGGGGGTGGACAGCCCCAGCATTTT; V gene: TRBV28; J gene: TRBJ1-5; clone size: many; D gene: -
CDR3 protein: CASSLVRGYTEAFF; CDR3 DNA: TGTGCCAGCAGCTTAGTGAGGGGGTACACTGAAGCTTTCTTT; V gene: TRBV11-2; J gene: TRBJ1-1; clone size: many; D gene: -
CDR3 protein: CASSIRQDTGELFF; CDR3 DNA: TGTGCCAGCAGCATCCGACAGGATACCGGGGAGCTGTTTTTT; V gene: TRBV7-8; J gene: TRBJ2-2; clone size: few; D gene: -
CDR3 protein: CTVSGGTPYNSPLHF; CDR3 DNA: TGCACTGTCTCAGGGGGCACACCCTATAATTCACCCCTCCACTTT; V gene: TRBV20-1; J gene: TRBJ1-6; clone size: once; D gene: TRBD1
CDR3 protein: CASSLQGTDTQYF; CDR3 DNA: TGTGCCAGCAGCCTACAGGGCACAGATACGCAGTATTTT; V gene: TRBV5-8; J gene: TRBJ2-3; clone size: -; D gene: -
CDR3 protein: CASSWDSNSYEQYF; CDR3 DNA: TGCGCCAGCAGCTGGGACTCCAACTCCTACGAGCAGTACTTC; V gene: TRBV5-1; J gene: TRBJ2-7; clone size: -; D gene: -
CDR3 protein: CSVEVPQGGEQYF; CDR3 DNA: TGCAGCGTTGAAGTCCCACAGGGCGGCGAGCAGTACTTC; V gene: TRBV29-1; J gene: TRBJ2-7; clone size: many; D gene: -
CDR3 protein: CASMVVLGEQYF; CDR3 DNA: TGTGCCAGCATGGTGGTTTTGGGGGAGCAGTACTTC; V gene: TRBV2; J gene: TRBJ2-7; clone size: many; D gene: -
CDR3 protein: CASSWEAGSNQPQHF; CDR3 DNA: TGTGCCAGCAGTTGGGAGGCGGGGAGCAATCAGCCCCAGCATTTT; V gene: TRBV6-2/TRBV6-3; J gene: TRBJ1-5; clone size: few; D gene: -
CDR3 protein: CASSLEAGSEQYF; CDR3 DNA: TGTGCCAGCAGCTTAGAGGCGGGGTCCGAGCAGTACTTC; V gene: TRBV7-9; J gene: TRBJ2-7; clone size: many; D gene: -
CDR3 protein: CASRSSGGAETQYF; CDR3 DNA: TGTGCCAGCAGGTCCAGCGGGGGGGCAGAGACCCAGTACTTC; V gene: TRBV12-3/TRBV12-4; J gene: TRBJ2-5; clone size: -; D gene: TRBD2
CDR3 protein: CASSLGPGGTTNEKLFF; CDR3 DNA: TGTGCCAGCAGCTTAGGGCCAGGGGGAACAACTAATGAAAAACTGTTTTTT; V gene: TRBV7-6; J gene: TRBJ1-4; clone size: many; D gene: TRBD1
CDR3 protein: CASSQASGVSTDTQYF; CDR3 DNA: TGTGCCAGCAGCCAAGCTAGCGGGGTTAGCACAGATACGCAGTATTTT; V gene: TRBV3-1; J gene: TRBJ2-3; clone size: many; D gene: TRBD2
CDR3 protein: CAIGTGNTEAFF; CDR3 DNA: TGTGCCATCGGGACCGGGAACACTGAAGCTTTCTTT; V gene: TRBV2; J gene: TRBJ1-1; clone size: medium-sized; D gene: -
CDR3 protein: CASSEDGDNYGYTF; CDR3 DNA: TGTGCCAGCAGTGAAGATGGAGATAACTATGGCTACACCTTC; V gene: TRBV6-1; J gene: TRBJ1-2; clone size: few; D gene: -
CDR3 protein: CSARDSVAAILDEQFF; CDR3 DNA: TGCAGTGCTAGAGATAGTGTCGCCGCGATACTAGACGAGCAGTTCTTC; V gene: TRBV20-1; J gene: TRBJ2-1; clone size: many; D gene: -
CDR3 protein: CASSYARDTEAFF; CDR3 DNA: TGTGCCAGCAGCTACGCTAGGGACACTGAAGCTTTCTTT; V gene: TRBV3-1; J gene: TRBJ1-1; clone size: many; D gene: -